The source of this T cell receptor (beta chain) is a study of vaccination effects on CD4 cells after COVID-19. Study context: Relative to the second dose, post-vaccine samples were obtained a median of 72 days later.

This clone turned up a few times. Its antigen remains unidentified. Culturing for nine to ten days preceded CD4+ T cell isolation. Two-dose BNT162b2 or mRNA-1273 vaccination was given to participants. Overall study results and limits: Convalescent patients numbered few in the study; early post-infection timepoints were missing entirely.

Germline CDR1 and CDR2: SNHLY and FYNNEI. There are 14 residues in the CDR3. The germline V and J ends were trimmed by 8 bases and 5 bases, with 13 bases remaining between them. The repertoire was sequenced with immunoSEQ multiplex PCR; TCRdb's copy has only in-frame clones and lacks some. The repertoire consists of approximately 31,000 clones, with 74% occurring once and the leading ten covering about 15%. The origin of this receptor is a human donor who received a COVID-19 vaccine. The material was CD4+ T cells from PBMCs cultured without peptide, obtained after COVID-19 vaccination. The chain combines TRBV2 with TRBJ1-6, with a tentative D call TRBD1 (5 bases). The CDR3: CASAPARDNSPLHF. In nucleotides, the CDR3 is TGTGCCAGCGCTCCGGCCAGGGATAATTCACCCCTCCACTTT. Drawing the rest from reference TRBV2 and TRBJ1-6, the complete variable domain is EPEVTQTPSHQVTQMGQEVILRCVPISNHLYFYWYRQILGQKVEFLVSFYNNEISEKSEIFDDQFSVERPDGSNFTLKIRSTKLEDSAMYFCASAPARDNSPLHFGNGTRLTVT.